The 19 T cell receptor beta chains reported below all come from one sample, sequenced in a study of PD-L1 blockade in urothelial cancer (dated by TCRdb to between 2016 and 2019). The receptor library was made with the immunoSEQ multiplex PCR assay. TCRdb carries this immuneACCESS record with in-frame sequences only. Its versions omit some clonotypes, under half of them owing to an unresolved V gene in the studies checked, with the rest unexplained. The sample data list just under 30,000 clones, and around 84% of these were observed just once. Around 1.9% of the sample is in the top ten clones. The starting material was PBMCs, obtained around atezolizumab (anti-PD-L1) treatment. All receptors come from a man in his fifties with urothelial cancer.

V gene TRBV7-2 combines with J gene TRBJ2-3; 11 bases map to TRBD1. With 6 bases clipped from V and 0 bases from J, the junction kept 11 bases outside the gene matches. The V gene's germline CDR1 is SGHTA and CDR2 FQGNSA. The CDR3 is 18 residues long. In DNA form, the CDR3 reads TGTGCCAGCAGTACTCCCGGACAGGGGGCCCTTAGCACAGATACGCAGTATTTT. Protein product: CASSTPGQGALSTDTQYF.

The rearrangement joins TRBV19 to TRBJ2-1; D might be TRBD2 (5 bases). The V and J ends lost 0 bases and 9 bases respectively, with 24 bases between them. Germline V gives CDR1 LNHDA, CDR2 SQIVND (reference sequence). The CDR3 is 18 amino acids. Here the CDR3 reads CASSIDRIMRVAAGEQFF. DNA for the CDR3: TGTGCCAGTAGTATAGATCGAATTATGAGGGTAGCCGCCGGTGAGCAGTTCTTC.

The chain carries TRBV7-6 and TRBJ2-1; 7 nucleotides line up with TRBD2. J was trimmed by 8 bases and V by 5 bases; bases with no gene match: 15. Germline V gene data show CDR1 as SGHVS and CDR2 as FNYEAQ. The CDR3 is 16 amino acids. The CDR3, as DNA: TGTGCCAGCAGCCTTAGGGAGGGGCTAGCCCGCGATGAGCAGTTCTTC. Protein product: CASSLREGLARDEQFF.

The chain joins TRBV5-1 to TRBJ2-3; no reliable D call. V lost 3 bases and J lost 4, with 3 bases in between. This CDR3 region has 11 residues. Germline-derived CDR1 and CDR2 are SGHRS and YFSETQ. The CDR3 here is CASSSADTQYF. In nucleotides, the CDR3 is TGCGCCAGCAGCTCGGCAGATACGCAGTATTTT. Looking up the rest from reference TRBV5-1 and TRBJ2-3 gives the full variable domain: KAGVTQTPRYLIKTRGQQVTLSCSPISGHRSVSWYQQTPGQGLQFLFEYFSETQRNKGNFPGRFSGRQFSNSRSEMNVSTLELGDSALYLCASSSADTQYFGPGTRLTVL.

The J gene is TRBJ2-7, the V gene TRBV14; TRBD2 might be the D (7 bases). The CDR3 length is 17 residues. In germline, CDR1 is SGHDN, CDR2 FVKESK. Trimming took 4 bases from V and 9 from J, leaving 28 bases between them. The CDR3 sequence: CASSLHGTGGRIVSQYF. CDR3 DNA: TGTGCCAGCAGCCTTCATGGTACGGGGGGCCGTATCGTGTCGCAGTACTTC.

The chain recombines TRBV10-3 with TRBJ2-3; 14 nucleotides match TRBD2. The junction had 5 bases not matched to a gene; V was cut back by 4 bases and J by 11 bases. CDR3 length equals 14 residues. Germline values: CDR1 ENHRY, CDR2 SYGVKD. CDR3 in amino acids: CAISGGLAGVGQYF. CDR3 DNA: TGTGCCATCAGTGGGGGACTAGCGGGGGTAGGGCAGTATTTT.

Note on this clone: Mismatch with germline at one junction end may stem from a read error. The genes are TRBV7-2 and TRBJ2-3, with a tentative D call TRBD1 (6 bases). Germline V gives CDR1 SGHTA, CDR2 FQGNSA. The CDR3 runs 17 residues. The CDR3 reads CVSSSRSLGTSFDTQYF. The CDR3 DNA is TGTGTCAGCAGCTCCCGATCTCTGGGGACATCGTTCGATACGCAGTATTTT.

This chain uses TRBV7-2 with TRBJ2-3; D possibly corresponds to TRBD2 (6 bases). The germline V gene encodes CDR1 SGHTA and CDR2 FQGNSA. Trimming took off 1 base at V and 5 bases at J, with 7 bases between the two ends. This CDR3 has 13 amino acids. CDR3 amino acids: CASSLGRGDTQYF. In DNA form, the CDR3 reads TGTGCCAGCAGCTTAGGGCGGGGAGATACGCAGTATTTT.

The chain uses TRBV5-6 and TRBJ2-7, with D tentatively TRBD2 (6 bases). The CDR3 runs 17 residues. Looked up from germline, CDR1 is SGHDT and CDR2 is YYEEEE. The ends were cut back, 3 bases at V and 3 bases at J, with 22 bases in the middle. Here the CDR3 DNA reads TGTGCCAGCAGCTCCTCGGGACTCCCGAGGAGCTACTACGAGCAGTACTTC. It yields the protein CASSSSGLPRSYYEQYF.

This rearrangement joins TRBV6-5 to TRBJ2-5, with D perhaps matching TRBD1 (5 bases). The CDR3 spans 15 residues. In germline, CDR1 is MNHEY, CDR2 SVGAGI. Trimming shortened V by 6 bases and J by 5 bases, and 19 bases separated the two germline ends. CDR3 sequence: CASRSPALGRETQYF. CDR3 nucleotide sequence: TGTGCCAGCAGATCCCCGGCCTTGGGGCGGGAGACCCAGTACTTC.

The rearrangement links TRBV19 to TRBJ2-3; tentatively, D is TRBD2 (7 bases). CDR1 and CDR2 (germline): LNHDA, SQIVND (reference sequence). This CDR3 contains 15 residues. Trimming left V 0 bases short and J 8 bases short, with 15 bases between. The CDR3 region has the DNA TGTGCCAGTAGTATAGACAGGGGCGGGGGAGGTACGCAGTATTTT. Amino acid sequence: CASSIDRGGGGTQYF. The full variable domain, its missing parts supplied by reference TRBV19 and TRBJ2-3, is DGGITQSPKYLFRKEGQNVTLSCEQNLNHDAMYWYRQDPGQGLRLIYYSQIVNDFQKGDIAEGYSVSREKKESFPLTVTSAQKNPTAFYLCASSIDRGGGGTQYFGPGTRLTVL.

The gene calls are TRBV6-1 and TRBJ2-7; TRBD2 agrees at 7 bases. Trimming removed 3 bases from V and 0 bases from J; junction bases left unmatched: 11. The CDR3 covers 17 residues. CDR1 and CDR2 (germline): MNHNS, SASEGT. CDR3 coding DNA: TGTGCCAGCAGTGAGGGTGGCGCGGGAGATTACTCCTACGAGCAGTACTTC. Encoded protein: CASSEGGAGDYSYEQYF.

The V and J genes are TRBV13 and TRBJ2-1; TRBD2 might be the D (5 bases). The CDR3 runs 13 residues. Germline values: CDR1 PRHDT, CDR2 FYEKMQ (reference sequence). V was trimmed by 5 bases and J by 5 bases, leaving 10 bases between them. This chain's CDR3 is CASSTALDNEQFF. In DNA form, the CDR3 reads TGTGCCAGCAGCACGGCACTAGACAATGAGCAGTTCTTC. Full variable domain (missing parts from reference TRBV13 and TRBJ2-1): AAGVIQSPRHLIKEKRETATLKCYPIPRHDTVYWYQQGPGQDPQFLISFYEKMQSDKGSIPDRFSAQQFSDYHSELNMSSLELGDSALYFCASSTALDNEQFFGPGTRLTVL.

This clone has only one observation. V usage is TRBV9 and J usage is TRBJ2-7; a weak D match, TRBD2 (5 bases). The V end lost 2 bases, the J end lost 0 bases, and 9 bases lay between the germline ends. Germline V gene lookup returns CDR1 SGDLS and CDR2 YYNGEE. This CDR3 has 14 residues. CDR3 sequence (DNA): TGTGCCAGCAGCGTGGACTTCTCCTCCTACGAGCAGTACTTC. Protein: CASSVDFSSYEQYF.

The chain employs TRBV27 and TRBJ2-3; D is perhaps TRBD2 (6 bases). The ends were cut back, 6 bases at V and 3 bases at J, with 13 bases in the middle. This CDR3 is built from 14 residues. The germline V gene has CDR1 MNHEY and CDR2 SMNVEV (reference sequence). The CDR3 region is CASRGPGETDTQYF. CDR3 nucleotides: TGTGCCAGCAGGGGGCCGGGAGAAACAGATACGCAGTATTTT.

CDR3 DNA sequence: TGTGCCAGCAGTGATACTAGTTTCCACGAGCAGTACTTC. It encodes CASSDTSFHEQYF. The J gene is TRBJ2-7, the V gene TRBV6-1; a weak D match, TRBD2 (5 bases). Trimming shortened V by 3 bases and J by 5 bases, and 11 bases separated the two germline ends. Per the germline V gene, CDR1 is MNHNS and CDR2 is SASEGT. CDR3 length: 13 residues.

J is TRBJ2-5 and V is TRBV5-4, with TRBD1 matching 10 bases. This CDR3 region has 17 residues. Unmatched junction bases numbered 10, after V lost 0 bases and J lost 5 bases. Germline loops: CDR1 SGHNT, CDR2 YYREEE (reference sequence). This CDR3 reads CASSLAGQGFRRETQYF. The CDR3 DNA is TGTGCCAGCAGCTTGGCGGGACAGGGGTTCCGGAGGGAGACCCAGTACTTC.

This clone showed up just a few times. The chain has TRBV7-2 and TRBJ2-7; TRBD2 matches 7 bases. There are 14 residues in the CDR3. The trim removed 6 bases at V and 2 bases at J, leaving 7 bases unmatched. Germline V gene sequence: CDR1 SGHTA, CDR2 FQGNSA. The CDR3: CASSRGRATYEQYF. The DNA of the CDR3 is TGTGCCAGCAGTAGAGGGAGGGCGACCTACGAGCAGTACTTC.

The CDR3 loop reads CASSPGTGGTVRTDTQYF. CDR3 bases: TGTGCCAGCTCACCAGGTACAGGGGGGACGGTCCGCACAGATACGCAGTATTTT. The rearrangement joins TRBV18 to TRBJ2-3; 8 positions match TRBD1. CDR3 length equals 18 residues. The junction had 11 bases not matched to a gene; V was cut back by 2 bases and J by 1 base. Germline V gene lookup returns CDR1 KGHSH and CDR2 LQKENI.